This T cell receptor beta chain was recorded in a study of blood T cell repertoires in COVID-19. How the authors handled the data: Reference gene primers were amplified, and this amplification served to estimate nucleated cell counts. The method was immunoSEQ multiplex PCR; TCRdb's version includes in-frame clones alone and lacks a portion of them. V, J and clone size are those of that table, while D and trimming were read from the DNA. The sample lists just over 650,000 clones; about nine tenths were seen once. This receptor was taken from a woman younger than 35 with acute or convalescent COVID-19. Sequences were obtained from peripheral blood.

The CDR3 DNA sequence: TGTGCCAGCAGCGTTGGGACACCTAGCTATGGCTACACCTTC. Protein sequence: CASSVGTPSYGYTF. The V gene is TRBV6-5, the J gene TRBJ1-2; tentatively, D is TRBD1 (6 bases). Trimming took off 6 bases at V and 4 bases at J, with 15 bases between the two ends. This CDR3 contains 14 residues. Germline V gives CDR1 MNHEY, CDR2 SVGAGI.